The clone carrying this T cell receptor (beta chain) was seen repeatedly, ten times or more. This sample is part of a study of T-cell reconstitution after alpha-beta-depleted transplantation in children. Unique molecular identifiers were built into the TCRbeta library. MiXCR, run by TCRdb on the PCR reads, gives a single entry per CDR3 protein. Here the sample spans around 400,000 distinct CDR3 sequences, under 13% being singletons. V lost 6 bases and J lost 4, with 9 bases in between. This CDR3 has 11 residues. The germline V gene encodes CDR1 DFQATT and CDR2 SNEGSKA (reference sequence). The sample was PBMCs from the stem cell graft donor, taken from the stem cell graft. The sequence came from a human donor who donated a stem cell graft to a child with acute myeloid leukemia. This sequence joins TRBV20-1 and TRBJ1-1, with a possible D match to TRBD1 (5 bases). The CDR3, as DNA: TGCAGTGCCCCCCAGGGCACTGAAGCTTTCTTT. This sequence encodes CSAPQGTEAFF.